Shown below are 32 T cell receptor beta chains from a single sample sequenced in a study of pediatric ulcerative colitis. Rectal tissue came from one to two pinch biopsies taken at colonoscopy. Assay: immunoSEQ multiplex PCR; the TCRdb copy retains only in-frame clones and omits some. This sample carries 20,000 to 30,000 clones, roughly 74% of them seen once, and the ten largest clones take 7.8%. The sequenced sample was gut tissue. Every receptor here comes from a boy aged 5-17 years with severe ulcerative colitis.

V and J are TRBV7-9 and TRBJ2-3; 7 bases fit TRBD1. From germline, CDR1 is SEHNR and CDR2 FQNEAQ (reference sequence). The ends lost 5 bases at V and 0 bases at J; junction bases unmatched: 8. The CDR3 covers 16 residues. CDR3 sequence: CASSLIQGFSTDTQYF. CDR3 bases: TGTGCCAGCAGCCTCATACAGGGGTTTAGCACAGATACGCAGTATTTT.

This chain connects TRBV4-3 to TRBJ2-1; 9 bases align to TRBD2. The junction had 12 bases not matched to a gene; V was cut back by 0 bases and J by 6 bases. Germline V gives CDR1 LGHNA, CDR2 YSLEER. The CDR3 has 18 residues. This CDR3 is CASSQDLAASGIFNEQFF. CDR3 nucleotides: TGCGCCAGCAGCCAAGATTTAGCCGCTAGCGGGATCTTCAATGAGCAGTTCTTC.

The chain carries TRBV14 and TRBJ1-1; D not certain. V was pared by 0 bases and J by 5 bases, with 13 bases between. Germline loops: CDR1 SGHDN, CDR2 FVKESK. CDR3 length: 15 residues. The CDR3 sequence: CASSQDRIGLTEAFF. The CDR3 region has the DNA TGTGCCAGCAGCCAAGATCGTATAGGCCTGACTGAAGCTTTCTTT.

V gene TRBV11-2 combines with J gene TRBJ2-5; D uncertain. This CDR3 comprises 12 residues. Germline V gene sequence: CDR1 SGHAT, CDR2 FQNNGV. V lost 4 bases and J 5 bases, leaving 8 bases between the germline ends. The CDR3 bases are TGTGCCAGCAGCTCAACCGGGGAGACCCAGTACTTC. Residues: CASSSTGETQYF. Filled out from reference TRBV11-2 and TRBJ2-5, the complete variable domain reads EAGVAQSPRYKIIEKRQSVAFWCNPISGHATLYWYQQILGQGPKLLIQFQNNGVVDDSQLPKDRFSAERLKGVDSTLKIQPAKLEDSAVYLCASSSTGETQYFGPGTRLLVL.

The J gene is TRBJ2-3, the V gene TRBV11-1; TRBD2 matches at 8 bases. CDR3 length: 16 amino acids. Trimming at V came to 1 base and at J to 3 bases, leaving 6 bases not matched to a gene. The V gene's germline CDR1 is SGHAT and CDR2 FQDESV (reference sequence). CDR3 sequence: CASSLGLAGRTDTQYF. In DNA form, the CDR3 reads TGTGCCAGCAGCTTAGGTTTAGCGGGGCGGACAGATACGCAGTATTTT.

The CDR3 region is CASSLGYAGGELFF. The CDR3 DNA reads as TGCGCCAGCAGCTTGGGTTATGCTGGCGGGGAGCTGTTTTTT. The chain uses TRBV5-1 and TRBJ2-2; the D is unclear. Germline CDR1 SGHRS, CDR2 YFSETQ. The CDR3 is 14 residues long. With 0 bases removed from V and 7 bases from J, the gap between germline ends came to 10 bases.

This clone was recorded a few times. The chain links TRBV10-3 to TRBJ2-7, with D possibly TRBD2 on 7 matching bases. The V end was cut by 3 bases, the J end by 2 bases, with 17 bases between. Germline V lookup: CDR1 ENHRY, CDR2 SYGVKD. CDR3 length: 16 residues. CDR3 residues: CAISEKGGASTYEQYF. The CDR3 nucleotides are TGTGCCATCAGTGAAAAGGGGGGGGCGTCGACCTACGAGCAGTACTTC.

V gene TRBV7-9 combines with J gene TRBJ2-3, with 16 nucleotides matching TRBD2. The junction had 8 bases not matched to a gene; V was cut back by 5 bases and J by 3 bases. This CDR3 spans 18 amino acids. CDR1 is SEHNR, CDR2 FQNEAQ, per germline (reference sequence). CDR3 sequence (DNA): TGTGCCAGCAGCGAGGGACTAGCGGGAGGGCGCGTAACAGATACGCAGTATTTT. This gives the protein CASSEGLAGGRVTDTQYF.

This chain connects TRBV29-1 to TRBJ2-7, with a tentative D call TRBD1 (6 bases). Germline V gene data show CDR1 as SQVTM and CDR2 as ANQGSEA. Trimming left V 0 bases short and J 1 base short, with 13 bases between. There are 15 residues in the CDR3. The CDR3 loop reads CSVEEGDRPSYEQYF. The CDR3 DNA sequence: TGCAGCGTTGAAGAGGGAGACAGGCCTTCCTACGAGCAGTACTTC.

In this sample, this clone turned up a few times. The CDR3 region has the DNA TGTGCCAGCAGTTTAACCTTGGACCCTGGATGGCCCCAGCATTTT. Translated: CASSLTLDPGWPQHF. The V call is TRBV6-1, the J call TRBJ1-5, with D hard to call. Germline CDR1 reads MNHNS; CDR2 reads SASEGT. The CDR3 is 15 amino acids. Trimming removed 5 bases at V and 9 bases at J, with 20 bases between.

The DNA of the CDR3 is TGTGCCAGCTCACACGAGGGATCCTTCATGAACACTGAAGCTTTCTTT. Protein: CASSHEGSFMNTEAFF. The gene calls are TRBV18 and TRBJ1-1; D gene unclear. In germline, CDR1 is KGHSH, CDR2 LQKENI. This CDR3 is built from 16 residues. V gave up 4 bases and J gave up 0 bases, with 15 bases separating them.

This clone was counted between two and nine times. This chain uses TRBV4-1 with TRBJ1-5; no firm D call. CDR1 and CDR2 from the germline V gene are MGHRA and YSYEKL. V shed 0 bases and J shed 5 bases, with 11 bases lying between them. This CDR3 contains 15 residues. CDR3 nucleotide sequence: TGCGCCAGCAGCCAAGAGGGCAGGCAAGATCAGCCCCAGCATTTT. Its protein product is CASSQEGRQDQPQHF.

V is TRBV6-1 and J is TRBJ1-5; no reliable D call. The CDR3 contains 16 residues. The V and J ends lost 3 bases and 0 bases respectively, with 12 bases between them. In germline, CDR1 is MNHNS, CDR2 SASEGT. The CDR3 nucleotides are TGTGCCAGCAGTGAGCTGGGATCTTATAGCAATCAGCCCCAGCATTTT. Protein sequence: CASSELGSYSNQPQHF.

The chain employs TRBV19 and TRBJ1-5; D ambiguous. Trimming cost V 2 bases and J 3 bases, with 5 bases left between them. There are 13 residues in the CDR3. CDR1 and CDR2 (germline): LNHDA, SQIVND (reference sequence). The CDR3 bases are TGTGCCAGTAGTATACGTCCCAATCAGCCCCAGCATTTT. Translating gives CASSIRPNQPQHF.

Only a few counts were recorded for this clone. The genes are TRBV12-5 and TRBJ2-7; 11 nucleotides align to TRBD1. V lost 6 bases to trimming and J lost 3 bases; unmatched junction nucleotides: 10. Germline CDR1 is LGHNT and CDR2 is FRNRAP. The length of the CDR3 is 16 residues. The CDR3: CASGSGGQGVIYEQYF. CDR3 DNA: TGTGCTAGTGGGAGCGGGGGACAGGGGGTTATCTACGAGCAGTACTTC.

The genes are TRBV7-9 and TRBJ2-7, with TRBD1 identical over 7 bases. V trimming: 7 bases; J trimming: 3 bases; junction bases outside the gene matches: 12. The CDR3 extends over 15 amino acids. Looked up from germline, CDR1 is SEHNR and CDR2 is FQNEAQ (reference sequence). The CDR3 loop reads CASIPNGAGGYEQYF. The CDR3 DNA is TGTGCCAGCATCCCGAATGGGGCAGGGGGCTACGAGCAGTACTTC.

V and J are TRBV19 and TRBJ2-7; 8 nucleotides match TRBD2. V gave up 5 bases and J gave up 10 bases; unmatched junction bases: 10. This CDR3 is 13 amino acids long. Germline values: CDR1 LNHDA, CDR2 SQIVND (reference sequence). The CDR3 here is CASSLLLAERQYF. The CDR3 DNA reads TGTGCCAGTAGTCTACTACTAGCGGAAAGACAGTACTTC.

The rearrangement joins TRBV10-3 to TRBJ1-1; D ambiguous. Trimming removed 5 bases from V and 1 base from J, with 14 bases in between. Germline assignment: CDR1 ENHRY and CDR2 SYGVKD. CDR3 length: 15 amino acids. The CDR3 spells CAISPGPIQNTEAFF. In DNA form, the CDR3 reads TGTGCCATCAGTCCTGGACCGATACAGAACACTGAAGCTTTCTTT.

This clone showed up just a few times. The CDR3 DNA follows: TGCGCCAGCAGTGAGGGTCCAAGGTACACTAATGAAAAACTGTTTTTT. Protein: CASSEGPRYTNEKLFF. The V and J genes are TRBV10-2 and TRBJ1-4; D gene unclear. Germline CDR1 is WSHSY and CDR2 is SAAADI. CDR3 size: 16 residues. Trimming stripped 2 bases from V and 2 bases from J, with 12 bases between.

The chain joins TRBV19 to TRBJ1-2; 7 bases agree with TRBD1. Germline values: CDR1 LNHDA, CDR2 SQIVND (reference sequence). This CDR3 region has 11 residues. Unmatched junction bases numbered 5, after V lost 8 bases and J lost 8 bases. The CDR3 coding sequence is TGTGCCAGTGCGGGGACAGTCGGCTACACCTTC. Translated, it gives CASAGTVGYTF.

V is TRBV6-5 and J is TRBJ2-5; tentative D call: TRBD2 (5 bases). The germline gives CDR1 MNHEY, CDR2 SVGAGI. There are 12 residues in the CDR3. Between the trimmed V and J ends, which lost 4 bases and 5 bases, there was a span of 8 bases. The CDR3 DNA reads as TGTGCCAGCAGTTCCCCGGGGGAGACCCAGTACTTC. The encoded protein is CASSSPGETQYF.

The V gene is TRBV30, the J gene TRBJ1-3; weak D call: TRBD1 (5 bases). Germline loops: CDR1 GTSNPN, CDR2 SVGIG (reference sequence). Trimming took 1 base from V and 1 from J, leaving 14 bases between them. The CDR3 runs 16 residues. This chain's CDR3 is CAWSDGKGVSGNTIYF. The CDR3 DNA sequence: TGTGCCTGGAGTGACGGAAAAGGGGTGTCTGGAAACACCATATATTTT. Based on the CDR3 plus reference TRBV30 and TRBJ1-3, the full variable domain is SQTIHQWPATLVQPVGSPLSLECTVEGTSNPNLYWYRQAAGRGLQLLFYSVGIGQISSEVPQNLSASRPQDRQFILSSKKLLLSDSGFYLCAWSDGKGVSGNTIYFGEGSWLTVV.

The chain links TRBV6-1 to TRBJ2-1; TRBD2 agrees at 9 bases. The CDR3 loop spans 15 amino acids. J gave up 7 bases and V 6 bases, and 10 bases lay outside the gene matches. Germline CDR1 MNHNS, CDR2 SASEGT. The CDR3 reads CASRERLAVYNEQFF. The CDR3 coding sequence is TGTGCCAGCAGGGAGCGACTAGCGGTGTATAATGAGCAGTTCTTC.

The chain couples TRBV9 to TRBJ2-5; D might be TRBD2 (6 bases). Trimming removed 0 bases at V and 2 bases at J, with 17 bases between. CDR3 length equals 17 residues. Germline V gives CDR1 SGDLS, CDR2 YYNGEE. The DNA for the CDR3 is TGTGCCAGCAGCGTAGGGGGGGAAGGTGTACTGCAAGAGACCCAGTACTTC. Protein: CASSVGGEGVLQETQYF.

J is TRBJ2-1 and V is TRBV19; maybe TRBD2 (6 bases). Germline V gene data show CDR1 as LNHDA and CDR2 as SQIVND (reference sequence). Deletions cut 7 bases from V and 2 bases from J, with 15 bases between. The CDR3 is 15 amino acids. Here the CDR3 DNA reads TGTGCCAGTACCCTGAGCGGGTTCCCCTACAATGAGCAGTTCTTC. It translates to CASTLSGFPYNEQFF.

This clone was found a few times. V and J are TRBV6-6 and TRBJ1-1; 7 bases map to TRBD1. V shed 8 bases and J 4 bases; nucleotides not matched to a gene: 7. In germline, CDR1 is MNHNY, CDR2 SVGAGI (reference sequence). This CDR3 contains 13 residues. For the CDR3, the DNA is TGTGCCAGCGGGACAGAATTAATCACTGAAGCTTTCTTT. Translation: CASGTELITEAFF.

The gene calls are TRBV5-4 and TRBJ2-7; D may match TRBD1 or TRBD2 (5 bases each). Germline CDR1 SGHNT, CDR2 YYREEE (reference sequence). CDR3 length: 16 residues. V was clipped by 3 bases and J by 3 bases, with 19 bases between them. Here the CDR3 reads CASSSGTQSRHYEQYF. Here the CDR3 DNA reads TGTGCCAGCAGCTCCGGGACCCAGAGCCGTCACTACGAGCAGTACTTC.

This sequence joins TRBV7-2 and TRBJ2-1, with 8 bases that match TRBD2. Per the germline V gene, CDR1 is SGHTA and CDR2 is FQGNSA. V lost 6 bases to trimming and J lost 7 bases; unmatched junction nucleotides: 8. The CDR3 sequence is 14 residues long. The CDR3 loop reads CASSLNGRGNEQFF. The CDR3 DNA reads TGTGCCAGCAGTCTTAACGGGAGGGGGAATGAGCAGTTCTTC.

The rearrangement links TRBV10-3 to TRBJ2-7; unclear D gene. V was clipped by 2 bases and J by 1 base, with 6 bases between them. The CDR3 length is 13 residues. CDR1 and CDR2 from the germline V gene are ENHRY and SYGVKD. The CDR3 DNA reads TGTGCCATCAGTGAGCCTTATTCCTACGAGCAGTACTTC. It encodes CAISEPYSYEQYF.

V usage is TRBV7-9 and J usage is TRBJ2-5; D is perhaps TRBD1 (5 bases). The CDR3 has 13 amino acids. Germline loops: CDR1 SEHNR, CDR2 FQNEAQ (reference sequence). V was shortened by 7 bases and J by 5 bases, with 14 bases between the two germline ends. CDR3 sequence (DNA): TGTGCCAGCACCCAGGGCAGCTTGGAGACCCAGTACTTC. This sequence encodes CASTQGSLETQYF.

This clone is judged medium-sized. The CDR3 spells CASSDGQGAVGYTF. The CDR3 region has the DNA TGCGCCAGCAGCGATGGACAGGGGGCTGTAGGCTACACCTTC. The chain uses TRBV10-1 and TRBJ1-2, with TRBD1 matching 11 bases. Trimming removed 6 bases from V and 8 bases from J; junction bases left unmatched: 8. The CDR3 is 14 residues long. Germline loops: CDR1 WNHNN, CDR2 SYGVQD (reference sequence).

The CDR3, as DNA: TGTGCCAGCAGCACCCTGGGCAGCTCCCAAGAGACCCAGTACTTC. This codes for CASSTLGSSQETQYF. This chain joins TRBV14 and TRBJ2-5; no firm D call. The germline CDR1 and CDR2 sequences are SGHDN and FVKESK. Trimming removed 5 bases at V and 1 base at J, with 14 bases between. This CDR3 is 15 amino acids long.